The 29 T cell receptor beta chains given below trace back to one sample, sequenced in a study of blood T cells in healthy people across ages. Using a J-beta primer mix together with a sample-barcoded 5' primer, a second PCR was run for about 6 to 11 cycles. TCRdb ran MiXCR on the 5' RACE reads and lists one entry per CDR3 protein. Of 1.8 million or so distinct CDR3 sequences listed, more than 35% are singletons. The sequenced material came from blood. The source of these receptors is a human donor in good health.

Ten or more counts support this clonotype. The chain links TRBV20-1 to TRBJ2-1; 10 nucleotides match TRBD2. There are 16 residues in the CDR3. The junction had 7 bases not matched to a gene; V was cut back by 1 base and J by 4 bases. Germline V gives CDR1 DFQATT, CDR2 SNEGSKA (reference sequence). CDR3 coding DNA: TGCAGTGCTAGAGCTAGCCTAGCGGGGGCGTACAATGAGCAGTTCTTC. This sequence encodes CSARASLAGAYNEQFF.

The CDR3 sequence is CSAEGGANQETQYF. The CDR3 DNA is TGCAGCGCGGAGGGAGGGGCGAATCAAGAGACCCAGTACTTC. V and J are TRBV29-1 and TRBJ2-5; 7 bases are a match to TRBD2. Trimming cost V 7 bases and J 2 bases; bases outside gene matches: 10. In germline, CDR1 is SQVTM, CDR2 ANQGSEA. The CDR3 is 14 residues long.

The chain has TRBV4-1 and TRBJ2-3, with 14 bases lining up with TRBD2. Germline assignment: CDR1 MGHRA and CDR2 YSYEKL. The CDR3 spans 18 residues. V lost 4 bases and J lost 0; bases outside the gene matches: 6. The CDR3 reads CASSRGTSGGPSTDTQYF. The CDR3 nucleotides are TGCGCCAGCAGCCGGGGGACTAGCGGGGGACCTAGCACAGATACGCAGTATTTT.

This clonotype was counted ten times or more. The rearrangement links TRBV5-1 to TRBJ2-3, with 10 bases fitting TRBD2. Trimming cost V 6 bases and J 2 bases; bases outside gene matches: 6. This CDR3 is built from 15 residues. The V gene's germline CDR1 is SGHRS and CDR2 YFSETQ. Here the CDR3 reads CASKTSGIPTDTQYF. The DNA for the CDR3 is TGCGCCAGCAAAACTAGCGGGATACCCACAGATACGCAGTATTTT.

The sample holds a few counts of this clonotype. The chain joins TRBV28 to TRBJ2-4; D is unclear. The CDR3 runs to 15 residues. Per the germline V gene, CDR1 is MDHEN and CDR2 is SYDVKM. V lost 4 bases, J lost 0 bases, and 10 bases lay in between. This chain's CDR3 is CASSSAERAKNIQYF. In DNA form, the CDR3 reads TGTGCCAGCAGTTCCGCAGAAAGAGCCAAAAACATTCAGTACTTC.

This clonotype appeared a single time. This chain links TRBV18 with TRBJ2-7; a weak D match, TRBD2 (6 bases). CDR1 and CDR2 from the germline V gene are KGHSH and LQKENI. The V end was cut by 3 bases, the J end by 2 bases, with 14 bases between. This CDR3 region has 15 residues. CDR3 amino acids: CASSPSNGGTYEQYF. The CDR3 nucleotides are TGTGCCAGCTCACCCTCGAATGGCGGGACCTACGAGCAGTACTTC.

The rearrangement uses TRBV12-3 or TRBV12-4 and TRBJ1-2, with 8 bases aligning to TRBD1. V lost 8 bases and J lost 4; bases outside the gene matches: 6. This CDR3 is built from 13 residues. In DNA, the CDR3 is TGTGCCAGCGGCGAGACAGGGGTCTATGGCTACACCTTC. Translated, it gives CASGETGVYGYTF.

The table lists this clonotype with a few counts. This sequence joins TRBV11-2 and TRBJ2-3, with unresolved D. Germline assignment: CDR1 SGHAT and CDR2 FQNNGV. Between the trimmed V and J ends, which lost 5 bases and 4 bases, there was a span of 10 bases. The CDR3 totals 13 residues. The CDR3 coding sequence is TGTGCCAGCAGCCAGCCCCCGCCAGATACGCAGTATTTT. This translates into CASSQPPPDTQYF. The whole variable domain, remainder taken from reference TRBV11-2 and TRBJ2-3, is EAGVAQSPRYKIIEKRQSVAFWCNPISGHATLYWYQQILGQGPKLLIQFQNNGVVDDSQLPKDRFSAERLKGVDSTLKIQPAKLEDSAVYLCASSQPPPDTQYFGPGTRLTVL.

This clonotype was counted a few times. CDR3 DNA sequence: TGTGCCAGCAGTCTTGGACTAGGATCTGATACGCAGTATTTT. Translated, it gives CASSLGLGSDTQYF. The gene calls are TRBV6-5 and TRBJ2-3; 7 bases map to TRBD2. The CDR3 sequence is 14 residues long. With V trimmed by 5 bases and J by 6 bases, 8 bases remained unmatched. Germline CDR1 is MNHEY and CDR2 is SVGAGI.

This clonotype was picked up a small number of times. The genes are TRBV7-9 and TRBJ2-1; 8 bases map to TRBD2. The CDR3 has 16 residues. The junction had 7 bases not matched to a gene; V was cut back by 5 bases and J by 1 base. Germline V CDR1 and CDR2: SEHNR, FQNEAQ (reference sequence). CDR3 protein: CASSPKTSASYNEQFF. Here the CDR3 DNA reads TGTGCCAGCAGCCCCAAGACTAGCGCTTCCTACAATGAGCAGTTCTTC.

CDR3 region: CSVADTQDQPQHF. CDR3 DNA: TGCAGCGTAGCAGACACCCAAGATCAGCCCCAGCATTTT. The V and J genes are TRBV29-1 and TRBJ1-5; D gene unclear. CDR3 size: 13 residues. The ends were cut back, 6 bases at V and 5 bases at J, with 14 bases in the middle. Per germline, CDR1 SQVTM and CDR2 ANQGSEA.

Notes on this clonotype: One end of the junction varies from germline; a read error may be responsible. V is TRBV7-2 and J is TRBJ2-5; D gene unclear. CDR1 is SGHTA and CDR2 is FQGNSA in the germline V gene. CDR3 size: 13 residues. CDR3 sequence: CASSYQYQGTQYF. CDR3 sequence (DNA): TGTGCCAGCAGCTATCAATACCAAGGGACCCAGTACTTC.

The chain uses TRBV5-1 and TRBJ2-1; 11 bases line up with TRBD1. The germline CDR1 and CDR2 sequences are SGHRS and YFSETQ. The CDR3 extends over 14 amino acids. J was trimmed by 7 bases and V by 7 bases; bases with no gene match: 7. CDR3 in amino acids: CASYRDRGSNEQFF. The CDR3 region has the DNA TGCGCCAGCTACCGGGACAGGGGGTCTAATGAGCAGTTCTTC.

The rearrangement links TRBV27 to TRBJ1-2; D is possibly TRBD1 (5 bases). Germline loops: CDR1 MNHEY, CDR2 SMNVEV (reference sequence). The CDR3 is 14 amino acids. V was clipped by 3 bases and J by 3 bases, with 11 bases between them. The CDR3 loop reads CASSFQGDHYGYTF. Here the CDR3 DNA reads TGTGCCAGCAGTTTCCAAGGGGATCACTATGGCTACACCTTC.

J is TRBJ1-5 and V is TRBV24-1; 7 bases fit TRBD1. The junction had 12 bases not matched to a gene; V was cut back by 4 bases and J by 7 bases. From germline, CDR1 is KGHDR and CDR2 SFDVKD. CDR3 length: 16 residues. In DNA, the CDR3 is TGTGCCACCAGTGACCGTGACTACAGGGGAGGGCAGCCCCAGCATTTT. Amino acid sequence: CATSDRDYRGGQPQHF.

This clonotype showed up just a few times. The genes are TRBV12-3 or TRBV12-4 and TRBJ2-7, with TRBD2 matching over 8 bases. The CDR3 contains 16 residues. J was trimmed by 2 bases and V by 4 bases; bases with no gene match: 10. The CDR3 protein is CASSSLAGGAPYEQYF. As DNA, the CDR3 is TGTGCCAGCAGTTCCCTAGCCGGGGGGGCCCCCTACGAGCAGTACTTC.

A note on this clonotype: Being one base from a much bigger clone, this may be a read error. CDR3 in amino acids: CSVGLQRGNNEQFF. The DNA for the CDR3 is TGCAGCGTTGGGCTCCAGCGGGGAAACAATGAGCAGTTCTTC. The chain is built from TRBV29-1 and TRBJ2-1, with 7 bases lining up with TRBD2. CDR3 length equals 14 residues. The germline V gene encodes CDR1 SQVTM and CDR2 ANQGSEA. J was trimmed by 5 bases and V by 4 bases; bases with no gene match: 8.

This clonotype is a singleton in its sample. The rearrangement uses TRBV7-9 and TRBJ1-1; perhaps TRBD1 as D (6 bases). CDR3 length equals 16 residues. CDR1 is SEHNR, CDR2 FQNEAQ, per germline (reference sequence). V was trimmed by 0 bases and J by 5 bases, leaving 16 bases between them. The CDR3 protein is CASSLAGLDRGTEAFF. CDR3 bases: TGTGCCAGCAGCTTAGCCGGCCTGGACAGAGGGACTGAAGCTTTCTTT.

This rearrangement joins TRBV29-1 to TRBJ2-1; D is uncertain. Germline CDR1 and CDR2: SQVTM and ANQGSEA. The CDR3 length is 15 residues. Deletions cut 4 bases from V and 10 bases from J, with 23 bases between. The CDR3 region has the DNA TGCAGCGTTGCTGTTAGAAGAGCCCTATCCTACGAGCAGTTCTTC. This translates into CSVAVRRALSYEQFF.

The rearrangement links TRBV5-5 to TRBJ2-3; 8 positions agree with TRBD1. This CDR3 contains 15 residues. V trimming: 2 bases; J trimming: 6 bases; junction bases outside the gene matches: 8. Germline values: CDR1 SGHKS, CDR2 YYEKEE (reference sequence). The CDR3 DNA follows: TGTGCCAGCAGCTTAGGACAGGGTATTTGGGATACGCAGTATTTT. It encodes CASSLGQGIWDTQYF.

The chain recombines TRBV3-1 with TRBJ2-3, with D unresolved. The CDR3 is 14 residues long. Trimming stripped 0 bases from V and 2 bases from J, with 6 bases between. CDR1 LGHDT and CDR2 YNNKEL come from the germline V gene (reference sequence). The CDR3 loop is CASSQEIFTDTQYF. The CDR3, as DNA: TGTGCCAGCAGCCAAGAAATCTTCACAGATACGCAGTATTTT.

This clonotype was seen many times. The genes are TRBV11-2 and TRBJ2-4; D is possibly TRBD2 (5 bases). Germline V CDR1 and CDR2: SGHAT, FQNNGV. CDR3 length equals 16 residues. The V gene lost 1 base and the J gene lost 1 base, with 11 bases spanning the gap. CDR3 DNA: TGTGCCAGCAGCTTAGGGGCCGGGGTGGCCAAAAACATTCAGTACTTC. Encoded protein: CASSLGAGVAKNIQYF.

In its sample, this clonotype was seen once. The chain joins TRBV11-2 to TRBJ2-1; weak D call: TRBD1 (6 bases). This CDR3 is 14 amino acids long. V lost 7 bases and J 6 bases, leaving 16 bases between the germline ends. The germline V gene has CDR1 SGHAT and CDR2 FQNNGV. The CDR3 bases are TGTGCCAGCACCCCGATTATAGGGGGCAATGAGCAGTTCTTC. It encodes CASTPIIGGNEQFF. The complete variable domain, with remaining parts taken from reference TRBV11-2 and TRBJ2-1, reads EAGVAQSPRYKIIEKRQSVAFWCNPISGHATLYWYQQILGQGPKLLIQFQNNGVVDDSQLPKDRFSAERLKGVDSTLKIQPAKLEDSAVYLCASTPIIGGNEQFFGPGTRLTVL.

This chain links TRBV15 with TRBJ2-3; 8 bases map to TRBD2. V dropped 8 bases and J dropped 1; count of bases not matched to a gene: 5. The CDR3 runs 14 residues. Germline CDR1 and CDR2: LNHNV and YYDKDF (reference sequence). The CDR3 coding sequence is TGTGCCACCGCAGGAGCGGGGGGCACAGATACGCAGTATTTT. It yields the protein CATAGAGGTDTQYF.

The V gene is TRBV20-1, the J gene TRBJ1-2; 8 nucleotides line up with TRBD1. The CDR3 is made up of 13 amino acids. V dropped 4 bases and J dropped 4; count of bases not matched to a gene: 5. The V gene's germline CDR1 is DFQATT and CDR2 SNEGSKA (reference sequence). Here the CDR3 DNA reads TGCAGTGCTATAGGACAGGGCGGCTATGGCTACACCTTC. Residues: CSAIGQGGYGYTF.

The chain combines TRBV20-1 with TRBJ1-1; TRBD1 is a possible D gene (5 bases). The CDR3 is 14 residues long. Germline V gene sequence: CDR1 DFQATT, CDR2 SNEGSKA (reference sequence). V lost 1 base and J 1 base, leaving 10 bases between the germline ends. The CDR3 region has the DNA TGCAGTGCTAGAGTTGGGGGTTCGAACACTGAAGCTTTCTTT. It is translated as CSARVGGSNTEAFF.

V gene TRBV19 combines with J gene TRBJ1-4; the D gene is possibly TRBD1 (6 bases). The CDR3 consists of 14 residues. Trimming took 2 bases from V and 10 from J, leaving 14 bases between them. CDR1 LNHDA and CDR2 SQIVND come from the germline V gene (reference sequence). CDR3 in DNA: TGTGCCAGTAGTATAAGAAGGGGGGGTGTAAAACTGTTTTTT. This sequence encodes CASSIRRGGVKLFF.

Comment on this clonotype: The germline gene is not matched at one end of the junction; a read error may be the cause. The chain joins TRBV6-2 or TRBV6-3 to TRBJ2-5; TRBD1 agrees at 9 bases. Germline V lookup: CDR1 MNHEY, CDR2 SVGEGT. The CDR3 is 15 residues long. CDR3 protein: CAGSYPGQGIETQYF. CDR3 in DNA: TGTGCCGGCAGTTACCCGGGACAGGGAATAGAGACCCAGTACTTC.

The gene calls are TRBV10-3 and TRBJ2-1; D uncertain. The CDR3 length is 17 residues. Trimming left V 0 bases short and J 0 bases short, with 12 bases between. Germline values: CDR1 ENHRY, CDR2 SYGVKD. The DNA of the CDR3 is TGTGCCATCAGTGAGTCGTCGTCAGGTCCCTCCTACAATGAGCAGTTCTTC. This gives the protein CAISESSSGPSYNEQFF.